This TCR beta chain was documented in a study of blood T cell repertoires in COVID-19. Study in general: The United States, Italy and Spain provided the acute and convalescent COVID-19 samples. T cells, B-cell-depleted T cells, or PBMCs supplied cDNA or gDNA.

Original handling: Amplified reference gene primers provided the basis for estimating nucleated cell counts. The table came from immunoSEQ multiplex PCR; TCRdb's copy has only in-frame clones and leaves some out. The V and J calls and clone size come from that table; D and trimming were worked out from the DNA. The sample has fewer than 250,000 clones; under 85% are singletons. Germline V lookup: CDR1 LGHDT, CDR2 YNNKEL (reference sequence). V lost 1 base, J lost 5 bases, and 3 bases stayed unmatched. The CDR3 sequence is 14 residues long. V is TRBV3-1 (or the pseudogene TRBV3-2) and J is TRBJ2-7; TRBD2 agrees at 9 bases. The clonotype comes from a human donor in a cohort sampled during active COVID-19. Sequenced: peripheral blood. DNA for the CDR3: TGTGCCAGCAGCCAAGGCGGGAGGGAGAACGAGCAGTACTTC. Encoded protein: CASSQGGRENEQYF.